This T cell receptor beta chain emerged from a study of T-cell memory formation after mild COVID-19. Overall study results and limits: Mainly in CM and EM were contracting CD4+ clones; CD8+ were in EMRA. The pre-infection memory compartment contained some responding clones, suggesting cross-reactive memory joined. The SARS-CoV-2 specificity of second-wave clones reaching peak at day 37 remained unverified.

TCRdb itself ran the 5' RACE reads through MiXCR, one entry per CDR3 protein. Counted here are about 150,000 distinct CDR3 sequences, approximately 14% occurring once; the ten biggest clones make up less than 15%. The V segment lost 1 base and the J segment 7 bases; nucleotides outside the gene matches: 4. CDR1 SGHRS and CDR2 YFSETQ come from the germline V gene. CDR3 length: 15 amino acids. This clonotype has only a few counts. Its antigen remains unidentified. This sequence was found in an adult woman who had mild COVID-19 (a few samples of this study predate the infection). Cell type and time point are not known. Sequencing input: PBMCs or a T cell subset sorted from them (not recorded which). This chain joins TRBV5-1 and TRBJ2-1; 11 bases map to TRBD2. The CDR3 is CASSLSGTSGNEQFF. The CDR3 DNA is TGCGCCAGCAGCTTGTCCGGGACTAGCGGAAATGAGCAGTTCTTC. Together with reference TRBV5-1 and TRBJ2-1, the CDR3 gives the full variable domain: KAGVTQTPRYLIKTRGQQVTLSCSPISGHRSVSWYQQTPGQGLQFLFEYFSETQRNKGNFPGRFSGRQFSNSRSEMNVSTLELGDSALYLCASSLSGTSGNEQFFGPGTRLTVL.